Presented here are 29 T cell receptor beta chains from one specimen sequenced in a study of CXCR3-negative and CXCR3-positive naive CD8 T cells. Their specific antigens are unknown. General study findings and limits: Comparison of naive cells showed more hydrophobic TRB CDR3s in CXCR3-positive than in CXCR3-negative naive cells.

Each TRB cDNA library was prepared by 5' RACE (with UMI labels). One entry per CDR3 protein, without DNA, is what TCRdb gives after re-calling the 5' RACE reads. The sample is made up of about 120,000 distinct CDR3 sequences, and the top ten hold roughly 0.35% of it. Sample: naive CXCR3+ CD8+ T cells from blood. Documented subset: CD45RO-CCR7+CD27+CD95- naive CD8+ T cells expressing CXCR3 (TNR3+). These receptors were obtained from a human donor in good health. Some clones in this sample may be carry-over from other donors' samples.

CDR3 protein: CSVATGASYEQYF. The chain has TRBV29-1 and TRBJ2-7; TCRdb picks TRBD1, but there is no DNA to check that call. Germline lookup yields CDR1 SQVTM and CDR2 ANQGSEA. The CDR3 extends over 13 amino acids.

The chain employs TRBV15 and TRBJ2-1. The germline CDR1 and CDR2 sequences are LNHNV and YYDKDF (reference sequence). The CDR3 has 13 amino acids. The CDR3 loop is CATSFRDSNEQFF.

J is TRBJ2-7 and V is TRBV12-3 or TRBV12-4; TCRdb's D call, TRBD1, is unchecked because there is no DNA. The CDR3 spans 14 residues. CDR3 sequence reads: CASSPAVGGYEQYF.

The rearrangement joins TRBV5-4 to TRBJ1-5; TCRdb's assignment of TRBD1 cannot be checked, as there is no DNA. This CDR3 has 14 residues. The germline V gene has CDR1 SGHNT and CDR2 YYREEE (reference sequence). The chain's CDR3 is CASSLAGERHPQHF.

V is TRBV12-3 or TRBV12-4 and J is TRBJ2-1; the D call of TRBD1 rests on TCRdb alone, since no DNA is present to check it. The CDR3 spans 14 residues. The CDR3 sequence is CASSRTGAYNEQFF.

The CDR3 protein is CSARDRDRVSYEQYF. This chain joins TRBV20-1 and TRBJ2-7; lacking DNA, the TRBD1 call made by TCRdb goes unchecked. The CDR3 runs to 15 residues. Germline V gene sequence: CDR1 DFQATT, CDR2 SNEGSKA (reference sequence).

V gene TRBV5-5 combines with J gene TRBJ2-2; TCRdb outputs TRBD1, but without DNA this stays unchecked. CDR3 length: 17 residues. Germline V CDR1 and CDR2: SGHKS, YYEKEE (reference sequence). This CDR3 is CASSLVDRTRVAGELFF.

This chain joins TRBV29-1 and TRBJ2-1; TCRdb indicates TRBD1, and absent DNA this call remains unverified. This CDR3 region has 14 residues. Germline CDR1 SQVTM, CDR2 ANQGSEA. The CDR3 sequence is CSVEGRGRDNEQFF.

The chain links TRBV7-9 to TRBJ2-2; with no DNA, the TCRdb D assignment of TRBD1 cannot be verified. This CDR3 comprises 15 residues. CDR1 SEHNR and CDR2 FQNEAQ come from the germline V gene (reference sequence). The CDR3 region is CASSLSGTDTGELFF.

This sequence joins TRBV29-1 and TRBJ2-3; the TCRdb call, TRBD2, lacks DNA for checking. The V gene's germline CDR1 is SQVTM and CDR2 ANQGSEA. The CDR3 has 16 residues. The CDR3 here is CSVAGTSGGATDTQYF.

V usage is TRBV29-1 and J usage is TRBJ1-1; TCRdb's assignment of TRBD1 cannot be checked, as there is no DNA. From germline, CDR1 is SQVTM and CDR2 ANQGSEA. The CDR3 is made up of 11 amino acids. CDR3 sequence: CSVGQGTEAFF. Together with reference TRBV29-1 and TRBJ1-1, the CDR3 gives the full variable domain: SAVISQKPSRDICQRGTSLTIQCQVDSQVTMMFWYRQQPGQSLTLIATANQGSEATYESGFVIDKFPISRPNLTFSTLTVSNMSPEDSSIYLCSVGQGTEAFFGQGTRLTVV.

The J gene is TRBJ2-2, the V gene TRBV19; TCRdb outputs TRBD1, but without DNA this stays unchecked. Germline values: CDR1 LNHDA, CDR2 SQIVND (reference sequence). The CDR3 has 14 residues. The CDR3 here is CASSVGHNTGELFF. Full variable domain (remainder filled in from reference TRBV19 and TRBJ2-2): DGGITQSPKYLFRKEGQNVTLSCEQNLNHDAMYWYRQDPGQGLRLIYYSQIVNDFQKGDIAEGYSVSREKKESFPLTVTSAQKNPTAFYLCASSVGHNTGELFFGEGSRLTVL.

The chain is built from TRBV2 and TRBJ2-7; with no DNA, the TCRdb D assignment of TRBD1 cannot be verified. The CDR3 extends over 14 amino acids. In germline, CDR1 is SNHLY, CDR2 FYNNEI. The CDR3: CASSARPLSYEQYF.

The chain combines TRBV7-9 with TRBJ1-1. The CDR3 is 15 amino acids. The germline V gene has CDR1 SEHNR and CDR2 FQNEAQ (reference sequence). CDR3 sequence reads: CASSSINRAQDEAFF.

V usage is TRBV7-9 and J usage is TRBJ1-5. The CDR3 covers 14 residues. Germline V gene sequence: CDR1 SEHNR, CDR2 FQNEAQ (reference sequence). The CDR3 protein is CASSLGDHNQPQHF.

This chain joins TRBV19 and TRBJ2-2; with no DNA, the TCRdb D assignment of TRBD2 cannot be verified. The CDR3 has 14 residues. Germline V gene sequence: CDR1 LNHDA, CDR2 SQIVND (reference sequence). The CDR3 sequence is CASTIGLDTGELFF.

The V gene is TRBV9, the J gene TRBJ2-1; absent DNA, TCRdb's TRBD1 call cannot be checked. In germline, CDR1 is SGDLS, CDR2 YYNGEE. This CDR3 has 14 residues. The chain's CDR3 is CASSVAKGRNEQFF.

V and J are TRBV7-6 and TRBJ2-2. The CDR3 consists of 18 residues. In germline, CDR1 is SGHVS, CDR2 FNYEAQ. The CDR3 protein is CASSLAGNPWGNTGELFF.

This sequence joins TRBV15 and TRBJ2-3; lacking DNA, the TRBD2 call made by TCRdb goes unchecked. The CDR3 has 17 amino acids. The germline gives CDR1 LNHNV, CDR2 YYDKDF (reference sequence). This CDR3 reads CATSREGRASAPDTQYF.

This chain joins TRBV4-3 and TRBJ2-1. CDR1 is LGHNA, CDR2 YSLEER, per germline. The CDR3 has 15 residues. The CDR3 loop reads CASSQGSASYNEQFF.

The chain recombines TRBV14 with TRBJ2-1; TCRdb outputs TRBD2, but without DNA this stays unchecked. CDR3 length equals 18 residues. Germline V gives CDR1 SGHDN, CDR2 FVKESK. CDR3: CASSQGTGTSGIYNEQFF.

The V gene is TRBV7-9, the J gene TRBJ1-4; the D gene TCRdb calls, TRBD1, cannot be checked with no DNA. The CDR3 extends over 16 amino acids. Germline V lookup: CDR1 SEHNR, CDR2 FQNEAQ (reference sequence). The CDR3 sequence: CASSSGQGPTNEKLFF.

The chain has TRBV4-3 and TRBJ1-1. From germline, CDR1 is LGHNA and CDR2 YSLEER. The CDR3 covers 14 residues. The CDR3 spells CASSRKTSNTEAFF.

The CDR3 here is CSVELEGWGTGELFF. The chain is built from TRBV29-1 and TRBJ2-2; the D call of TRBD1 rests on TCRdb alone, since no DNA is present to check it. The CDR3 length is 15 residues. Germline CDR1 and CDR2: SQVTM and ANQGSEA.

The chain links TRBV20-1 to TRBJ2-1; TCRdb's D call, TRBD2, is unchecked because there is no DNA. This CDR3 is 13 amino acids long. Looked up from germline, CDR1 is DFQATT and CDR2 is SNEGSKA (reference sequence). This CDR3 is CSARPRLANEQFF.

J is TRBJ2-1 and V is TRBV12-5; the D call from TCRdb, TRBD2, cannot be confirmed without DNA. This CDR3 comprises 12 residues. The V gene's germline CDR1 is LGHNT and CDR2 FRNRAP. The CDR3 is CASGRTHNEQFF.

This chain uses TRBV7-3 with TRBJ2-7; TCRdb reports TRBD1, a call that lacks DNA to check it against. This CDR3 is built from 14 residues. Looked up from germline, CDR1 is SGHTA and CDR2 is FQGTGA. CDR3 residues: CASSLTRGSYEQYF.

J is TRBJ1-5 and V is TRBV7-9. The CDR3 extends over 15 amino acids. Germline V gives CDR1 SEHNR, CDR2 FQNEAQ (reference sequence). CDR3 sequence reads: CASSFGFDSNQPQHF.

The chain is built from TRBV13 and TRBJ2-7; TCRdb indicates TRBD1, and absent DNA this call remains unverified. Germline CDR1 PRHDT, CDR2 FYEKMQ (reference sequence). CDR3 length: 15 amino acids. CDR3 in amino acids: CASSYDRGPTYEQYF.